The 22 T cell receptor beta chains given below trace back to one sample, sequenced in a study of naive and memory T cell subsets. Findings of the study overall: Possibly reflecting memory cells re-expressing CD45RA, a few larger clonotypes occurred in naive repertoires, especially CD8.

The beta constant-region primer was an equimolar mix of two oligonucleotides covering TRBC1 and TRBC2. Four rounds of PCR amplified the ligated cDNA using nested alpha and beta constant-region primers plus SP2. MiXCR, run by TCRdb on the UMI-ligation and nested PCR reads, gives a single entry per CDR3 protein. The table has around 83,000 distinct CDR3 sequences, around 10% seen once. Their antigen targets remain unknown. Sequences were obtained from naive CD4+ T cells from blood. These receptor sequences come from a human donor in good health.

The gene calls are TRBV7-2 and TRBJ1-2; possibly TRBD1 for D (5 bases). The CDR3 is made up of 18 amino acids. V lost 5 bases and J lost 1, with 23 bases in between. The germline V gene encodes CDR1 SGHTA and CDR2 FQGNSA. The CDR3 DNA follows: TGTGCCAGCAGCCCTCGACAGCTCGCCCAATCATTTAACTATGGCTACACCTTC. Translating gives CASSPRQLAQSFNYGYTF.

The V and J genes are TRBV20-1 and TRBJ2-1; 12 bases agree with TRBD2. The germline CDR1 and CDR2 sequences are DFQATT and SNEGSKA (reference sequence). V lost 5 bases, J lost 7 bases, and 9 bases stayed unmatched. The CDR3 covers 15 residues. The CDR3 is CSAPPSGRALNEQFF. The CDR3 nucleotides read TGCAGTGCTCCCCCTAGCGGGAGGGCCTTGAATGAGCAGTTCTTC.

This clonotype was detected only a few times. The chain recombines TRBV6-6 with TRBJ2-3; D assignment may be TRBD1 or TRBD2 (6 bases each). The CDR3 contains 15 residues. Trimming took 5 bases from V and 3 from J, leaving 15 bases between them. The germline V gene encodes CDR1 MNHNY and CDR2 SVGAGI (reference sequence). The CDR3 DNA sequence: TGTGCCAGCAGTACGAAAGGGGGGATTACAGATACGCAGTATTTT. It encodes CASSTKGGITDTQYF.

CDR3 sequence: CASSLSRDDTQYF. The CDR3 bases are TGTGCCAGCAGCTTAAGTAGGGACGATACGCAGTATTTT. V gene TRBV5-5 combines with J gene TRBJ2-3; D possibly uses TRBD1 or TRBD2 (5 bases each). The CDR3 length is 13 residues. Per germline, CDR1 SGHKS and CDR2 YYEKEE (reference sequence). V shed 2 bases and J shed 6 bases, with 10 bases lying between them.

Only a few counts were recorded for this clonotype. In nucleotides, the CDR3 is TGCGCCAGCAGCTTGGAACCCACCCAGGGGGCCGGGGGTCAGCCCCAGCATTTT. Its translation: CASSLEPTQGAGGQPQHF. The chain links TRBV5-1 to TRBJ1-5; 8 nucleotides line up with TRBD1. In germline, CDR1 is SGHRS, CDR2 YFSETQ. Unmatched junction bases numbered 14, after V lost 0 bases and J lost 6 bases. The CDR3 is 18 amino acids.

This clonotype was counted only a few times. This chain joins TRBV29-1 and TRBJ2-1; D not resolved. The germline V gene encodes CDR1 SQVTM and CDR2 ANQGSEA. The CDR3 length is 10 residues. V lost 5 bases, J lost 8 bases, and 7 bases lay in between. The CDR3 loop reads CSVSDHEQFF. CDR3 DNA sequence: TGCAGCGTTTCCGATCATGAGCAGTTCTTC.

This clonotype was seen only a few times. J is TRBJ2-4 and V is TRBV30, with 13 bases identical to TRBD2. There are 17 residues in the CDR3. CDR1 and CDR2 from the germline V gene are GTSNPN and SVGIG (reference sequence). V shed 2 bases, J shed 6 bases, and the junction held 10 bases outside the gene matches. Here the CDR3 DNA reads TGTGCCTGGAGTACCGGCGGGACTAGCGGGAAGGGAAACATTCAGTACTTC. Its translation: CAWSTGGTSGKGNIQYF.

This clonotype was observed a handful of times. The chain employs TRBV12-3 or TRBV12-4 and TRBJ2-3; D unresolved. V was pared by 8 bases and J by 0 bases, with 12 bases between. The CDR3 covers 14 residues. CDR3 sequence reads: CASAARQSTDTQYF. In DNA, the CDR3 is TGTGCCAGCGCTGCGAGACAAAGCACAGATACGCAGTATTTT.

This clonotype came up a few times. The V gene is TRBV12-3 or TRBV12-4, the J gene TRBJ1-5; perhaps TRBD1 as D (6 bases). Trimming cost V 3 bases and J 4 bases, with 13 bases left between them. The CDR3 consists of 15 residues. For the CDR3, the DNA is TGTGCCAGCAGTTTGTCGGGGGCGCGGAATCAGCCCCAGCATTTT. The encoded protein is CASSLSGARNQPQHF.

This clonotype was seen ten or more times. The chain joins TRBV3-1 to TRBJ2-7; 9 positions agree with TRBD2. This CDR3 has 16 residues. The germline CDR1 and CDR2 sequences are LGHDT and YNNKEL (reference sequence). V lost 1 base and J lost 5; bases outside the gene matches: 9. CDR3 region: CASSQGFGGRVNEQYF. CDR3 nucleotides: TGTGCCAGCAGCCAAGGGTTCGGCGGGAGGGTGAACGAGCAGTACTTC.

This clonotype showed up just a few times. This chain uses TRBV5-4 with TRBJ2-7; D may be TRBD1 (5 bases). V was trimmed by 4 bases and J by 4 bases, leaving 9 bases between them. The CDR3 length is 12 residues. Germline assignment: CDR1 SGHNT and CDR2 YYREEE (reference sequence). The CDR3 spells CASSTPGYEQYF. The CDR3 DNA sequence: TGTGCCAGCAGCACCCCAGGGTACGAGCAGTACTTC.

This clonotype was recorded at least ten times. The chain has TRBV29-1 and TRBJ2-1; D remains unclear. There are 14 residues in the CDR3. V was shortened by 3 bases and J by 0 bases, with 9 bases between the two germline ends. Germline assignment: CDR1 SQVTM and CDR2 ANQGSEA. The chain's CDR3 is CSVEEKSSYNEQFF. CDR3 in DNA: TGCAGCGTTGAGGAGAAAAGCTCCTACAATGAGCAGTTCTTC.

The genes are TRBV7-9 and TRBJ2-2, with D perhaps matching TRBD2 (6 bases). V lost 10 bases and J 6 bases, leaving 24 bases between the germline ends. The germline gives CDR1 SEHNR, CDR2 FQNEAQ (reference sequence). CDR3 length equals 16 residues. CDR3 region: CATLPKWREASGELFF. The DNA of the CDR3 is TGTGCCACTCTCCCCAAATGGAGGGAAGCTTCCGGGGAGCTGTTTTTT.

The sample holds a few counts of this clonotype. The V and J genes are TRBV7-2 and TRBJ2-3, with TRBD1 as a possible D gene (6 bases). Germline lookup yields CDR1 SGHTA and CDR2 FQGNSA. The CDR3 sequence is 16 residues long. V lost 5 bases and J lost 1, with 16 bases in between. In nucleotides, the CDR3 is TGTGCCAGCAGCCCTAGCACAGGGTACCGCACAGATACGCAGTATTTT. This codes for CASSPSTGYRTDTQYF.

This clonotype was recorded only once. The chain links TRBV7-9 to TRBJ2-4; possibly TRBD1 or TRBD2 for D (6 bases each). The V and J ends lost 3 bases and 5 bases respectively, with 11 bases between them. Looked up from germline, CDR1 is SEHNR and CDR2 is FQNEAQ (reference sequence). The CDR3 runs to 14 residues. The DNA of the CDR3 is TGTGCCAGCAGCTTTCCGGGGGCCGAAAACATTCAGTACTTC. Translated: CASSFPGAENIQYF.

Only one count was recorded for this clonotype. This could be a read error, since a much larger clone is one nucleotide away. This sequence joins TRBV10-1 and TRBJ2-1; no clear D. The V gene's germline CDR1 is WNHNN and CDR2 SYGVQD (reference sequence). This CDR3 region has 17 residues. DNA of the CDR3: TGCGCCAGCACTGAGTATGGCCTAACCTTGGGTCTTAATGAGCAGTTCTTC. Amino acids: CASTEYGLTLGLNEQFF.

This clonotype was observed a few times. The genes are TRBV18 and TRBJ2-1, with no clear D. The CDR3 totals 14 residues. The V and J ends lost 1 base and 5 bases respectively, with 9 bases between them. CDR1 KGHSH and CDR2 LQKENI come from the germline V gene. The DNA of the CDR3 is TGTGCCAGCTCACCACGGGATTCAGACAATGAGCAGTTCTTC. It specifies CASSPRDSDNEQFF.

This rearrangement joins TRBV5-1 to TRBJ1-1; TRBD1 aligns across 7 bases. Germline CDR1 and CDR2: SGHRS and YFSETQ. V lost 0 bases and J lost 0; bases outside the gene matches: 5. The CDR3 is made up of 16 amino acids. The chain's CDR3 is CASSLDRGTLNTEAFF. The CDR3 nucleotides are TGCGCCAGCAGCTTGGACAGGGGCACCTTGAACACTGAAGCTTTCTTT.

The chain is built from TRBV20-1 and TRBJ2-1, with 7 bases aligning to TRBD2. V dropped 3 bases and J dropped 0; count of bases not matched to a gene: 5. Germline loops: CDR1 DFQATT, CDR2 SNEGSKA (reference sequence). The CDR3 covers 15 residues. The CDR3, as DNA: TGCAGTGCTAGGATGCGGGGGAGCTCCTACAATGAGCAGTTCTTC. Protein sequence: CSARMRGSSYNEQFF.

The chain joins TRBV7-3 to TRBJ1-1, with 7 bases lining up with TRBD1. The CDR3 consists of 14 residues. Trimming removed 8 bases from V and 6 bases from J; junction bases left unmatched: 12. Germline V gene lookup returns CDR1 SGHTA and CDR2 FQGTGA. The CDR3 nucleotides are TGTGCCAGCTCGACAGGGTCGCTTGTGGCTGAAGCTTTCTTT. This gives the protein CASSTGSLVAEAFF.

There are a few counts of this clonotype. This chain uses TRBV27 with TRBJ1-4; tentative D call: TRBD1 (5 bases). Germline loops: CDR1 MNHEY, CDR2 SMNVEV (reference sequence). The CDR3 loop spans 14 amino acids. V was shortened by 5 bases and J by 4 bases, with 11 bases between the two germline ends. The CDR3 region has the DNA TGTGCCAGCAGTCGACAGCTGAATAATGAAAAACTGTTTTTT. Translating it yields CASSRQLNNEKLFF.

The V call is TRBV12-3 or TRBV12-4, the J call TRBJ1-3; D unresolved. The CDR3 consists of 15 residues. V gave up 1 base and J gave up 3 bases, with 10 bases separating them. This CDR3 is CASSLVAMIGNTIYF. CDR3 nucleotides: TGTGCCAGCAGTTTAGTTGCCATGATTGGAAACACCATATATTTT.